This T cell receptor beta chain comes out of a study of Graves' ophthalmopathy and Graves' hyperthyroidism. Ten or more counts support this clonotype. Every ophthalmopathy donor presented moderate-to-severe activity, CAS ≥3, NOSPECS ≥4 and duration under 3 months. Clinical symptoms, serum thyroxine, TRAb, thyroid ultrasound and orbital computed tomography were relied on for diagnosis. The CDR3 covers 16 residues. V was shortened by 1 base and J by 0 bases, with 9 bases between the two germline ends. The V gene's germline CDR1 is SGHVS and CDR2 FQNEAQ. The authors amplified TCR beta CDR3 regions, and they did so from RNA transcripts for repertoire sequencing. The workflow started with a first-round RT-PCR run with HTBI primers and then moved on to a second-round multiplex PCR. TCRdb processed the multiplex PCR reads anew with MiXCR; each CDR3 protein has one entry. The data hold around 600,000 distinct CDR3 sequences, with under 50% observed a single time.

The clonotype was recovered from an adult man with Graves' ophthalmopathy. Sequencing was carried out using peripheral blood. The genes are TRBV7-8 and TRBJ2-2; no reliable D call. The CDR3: CASSLGASANTGELFF. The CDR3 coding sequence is TGTGCCAGCAGCTTAGGGGCGTCGGCGAACACCGGGGAGCTGTTTTTT.